The present entry profiles one TCR beta chain with its context. Its antigen is unknown. One entry per CDR3 protein, called by TCRdb with MiXCR from the 5' RACE reads. The repertoire consists of some 200,000 distinct CDR3 sequences, with over 20% occurring once and the leading ten covering roughly 23%. This entry belongs to a study of T-cell memory formation after mild COVID-19. Study summary: Clusters of TCRs were largely donor specific.

Study findings and constraints: The main location of contracting CD4+ clones was CM and EM, and that of contracting CD8+ clones was EMRA.

The CDR3 has 14 residues. Germline-derived CDR1 and CDR2 are SNHLY and FYNNEI. V lost 2 bases, J lost 3 bases, and 10 bases lay in between. The sample was PBMCs or a T cell subset sorted from them (not recorded which). The sequence was obtained from an adult woman who had mild COVID-19 (a few samples of this study predate the infection). Cell type and time point are not known. This sequence joins TRBV2 and TRBJ1-2; D not resolved. The CDR3 nucleotides read TGTGCCAGCAGTGAATTTGTCAGCCACTATGGCTACACCTTC. Amino acid sequence: CASSEFVSHYGYTF. The complete variable domain, with remaining parts taken from reference TRBV2 and TRBJ1-2, reads EPEVTQTPSHQVTQMGQEVILRCVPISNHLYFYWYRQILGQKVEFLVSFYNNEISEKSEIFDDQFSVERPDGSNFTLKIRSTKLEDSAMYFCASSEFVSHYGYTFGSGTRLTVV.